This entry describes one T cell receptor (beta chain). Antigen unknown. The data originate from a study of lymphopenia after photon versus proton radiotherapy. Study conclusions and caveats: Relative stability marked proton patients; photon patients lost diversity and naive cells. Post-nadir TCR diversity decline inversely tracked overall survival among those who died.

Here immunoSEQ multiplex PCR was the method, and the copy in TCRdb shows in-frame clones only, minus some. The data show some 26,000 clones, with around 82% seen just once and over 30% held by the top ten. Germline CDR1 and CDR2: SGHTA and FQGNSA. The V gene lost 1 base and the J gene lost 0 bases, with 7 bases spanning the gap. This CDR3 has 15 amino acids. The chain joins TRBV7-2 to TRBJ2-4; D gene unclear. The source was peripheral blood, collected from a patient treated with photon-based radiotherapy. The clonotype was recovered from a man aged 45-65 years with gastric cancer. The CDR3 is CASSLVRVAKNIQYF. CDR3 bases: TGTGCCAGCAGCTTAGTAAGGGTAGCCAAAAACATTCAGTACTTC.